One sample yielded the 13 T cell receptor beta chains listed below, sequenced in a study of T cell responses to AZD1222 COVID-19 vaccine. Produced via immunoSEQ multiplex PCR; TCRdb's table is partial and in-frame only. Here the sample spans more than 150,000 clones, roughly 93% being singletons. Here the sequenced sample was peripheral blood, taken on day 0 of AZD1222 vaccination. The receptor set was obtained from an adult in good health.

The chain combines TRBV28 with TRBJ1-1, with unresolved D. Germline values: CDR1 MDHEN, CDR2 SYDVKM. V was shortened by 1 base and J by 7 bases, with 13 bases between the two germline ends. The CDR3 is 14 residues long. The CDR3, as DNA: TGTGCCAGCAGTTTATCCCCCGTGGAGGGTGAAGCTTTCTTT. Translation gives CASSLSPVEGEAFF.

The sample holds one count of this clone. The rearrangement joins TRBV19 to TRBJ1-3; D is ambiguous. The V end lost 9 bases, the J end lost 0 bases, and 12 bases lay between the germline ends. The CDR3 consists of 14 residues. Germline-derived CDR1 and CDR2 are LNHDA and SQIVND (reference sequence). The DNA of the CDR3 is TGTGCCAGCATTCCTCAAAGCTCTGGAAACACCATATATTTT. Translated, it gives CASIPQSSGNTIYF.

The chain combines TRBV4-2 with TRBJ2-3, with 8 bases that match TRBD1. The CDR3 sequence is 17 residues long. J lost 2 bases, V lost 4 bases, and 11 bases had no gene match. CDR1 and CDR2 (germline): LGHNA, YNFKEQ. The CDR3 sequence is CASSRTPGQEHTDTQYF. In DNA, the CDR3 is TGTGCCAGCAGCCGAACCCCGGGACAGGAGCACACAGATACGCAGTATTTT.

The CDR3, as DNA: TGTGCCAGCAGCGTCGACGGCTATGGCTACACCTTC. Translation gives CASSVDGYGYTF. The gene calls are TRBV7-9 and TRBJ1-2; D unresolved. With 5 bases removed from V and 4 bases from J, the gap between germline ends came to 8 bases. From germline, CDR1 is SEHNR and CDR2 FQNEAQ (reference sequence). This CDR3 region has 12 residues.

The gene calls are TRBV4-2 and TRBJ1-4; D not certain. The germline CDR1 and CDR2 sequences are LGHNA and YNFKEQ. V was shortened by 0 bases and J by 4 bases, with 9 bases between the two germline ends. The CDR3 sequence is 15 residues long. The CDR3 DNA reads as TGTGCCAGCAGCCAAGACGGGTCTTTTAATGAAAAACTGTTTTTT. Translating it yields CASSQDGSFNEKLFF.

The chain carries TRBV5-1 and TRBJ2-5, with D perhaps TRBD1 (6 bases). The CDR3 length is 13 residues. Deletions cut 4 bases from V and 3 bases from J, with 10 bases between. Per the germline V gene, CDR1 is SGHRS and CDR2 is YFSETQ. CDR3 loop: CASSTSGEETQYF. Here the CDR3 DNA reads TGCGCCAGCAGCACTTCAGGGGAAGAGACCCAGTACTTC.

The V call is TRBV7-2, the J call TRBJ1-2; the D is unclear. Germline lookup yields CDR1 SGHTA and CDR2 FQGNSA. The CDR3 is 13 residues long. Trimming left V 1 base short and J 8 bases short, with 11 bases between. As DNA, the CDR3 is TGTGCCAGCAGCTTAGATGGGCCGGAGGGCTACACCTTC. This translates into CASSLDGPEGYTF.

The chain employs TRBV15 and TRBJ2-2; D perhaps matches TRBD2 (6 bases). The CDR3 sequence is 17 residues long. The germline CDR1 and CDR2 sequences are LNHNV and YYDKDF (reference sequence). With 0 bases removed from V and 3 bases from J, the gap between germline ends came to 14 bases. CDR3 nucleotide sequence: TGTGCCACCAGCAGAGATCTGGTTAGCGGATACACCGGGGAGCTGTTTTTT. Protein: CATSRDLVSGYTGELFF.

V and J are TRBV5-1 and TRBJ2-6; TRBD1 matches at 11 bases. V was pared by 0 bases and J by 3 bases, with 5 bases of the junction left unmatched. There are 18 residues in the CDR3. Germline lookup yields CDR1 SGHRS and CDR2 YFSETQ. The CDR3: CASSLGGTGGIGANVLTF. The CDR3 DNA reads TGCGCCAGCAGCTTGGGCGGGACAGGGGGTATTGGGGCCAACGTCCTGACTTTC.

This sequence joins TRBV5-1 and TRBJ2-2; D not certain. V dropped 4 bases and J dropped 3 bases, with 10 bases sitting between them. Germline V CDR1 and CDR2: SGHRS, YFSETQ. This CDR3 is 14 amino acids long. The CDR3 spells CASSPFGDTGELFF. CDR3 in DNA: TGCGCCAGCAGCCCTTTTGGGGACACCGGGGAGCTGTTTTTT.

The rearrangement joins TRBV28 to TRBJ1-6, with D perhaps TRBD1 (6 bases). Germline V CDR1 and CDR2: MDHEN, SYDVKM. V was pared by 5 bases and J by 10 bases, with 18 bases between. The CDR3 extends over 15 amino acids. The CDR3 sequence: CASSTPGQGKSPLHF. CDR3 sequence (DNA): TGTGCCAGCAGTACCCCCGGCCAGGGGAAATCACCCCTCCACTTT.

The chain recombines TRBV12-3 or TRBV12-4 with TRBJ1-2; 8 nucleotides agree with TRBD1. With 5 bases clipped from V and 7 bases from J, the junction kept 3 bases outside the gene matches. The CDR3 length is 12 residues. CDR3 nucleotide sequence: TGTGCCAGCAGTCAGGGGGCGAGTGGCTACACCTTC. Its protein product is CASSQGASGYTF.

This clone was seen once. V is TRBV27 and J is TRBJ1-6, with D possibly being TRBD1 (6 bases). The CDR3 loop spans 17 amino acids. V was trimmed by 4 bases and J by 7 bases, leaving 20 bases between them. Germline V gives CDR1 MNHEY, CDR2 SMNVEV (reference sequence). The DNA of the CDR3 is TGTGCCAGCAGTTCACCCAGGGGAACAGGATCGAATTCACCCCTCCACTTT. Protein product: CASSSPRGTGSNSPLHF.